This T cell receptor beta chain was recovered during a study of T cells expressing NK-cell markers (dated by TCRdb to about 2020). Some background on the complete study: Three sorted T-cell subsets (CD3+CD56+NKG2C+, CD3+CD56+NKG2C- and CD3+CD56-NKG2C+) from 8 or 9 donors had their TCR beta-chain repertoires profiled. The study sequenced eight donors, all healthy volunteers chosen at random: three men and five women. Sequencing of the libraries produced 2 x 150 bp reads on Illumina HiSeq 2000/2500, MiSeq or NextSeq. Among the eight sequenced donors, seven were HCMV-seropositive and one was HCMV-seronegative. What the authors observed across the whole study: Whether the expanded NKG2C-expressing T cell clones were specific for HCMV antigens remained unclear. In six or seven donors, the dominant CD3+CD56+NKG2C+ clonotypes ranked among the top 10 CD8+ clonotypes, making up about 1.0-8% of CD8+ T cells. Those dominant clonotypes were again the most abundant among CD3+CD56-NKG2C+ cells in a handful of donors, at about 28.3-65%.

On this clonotype itself: Its binding antigen is unknown.

The instrument was an Illumina HiSeq 2000. The TCR beta cDNA libraries were made using 5'RACE template switching, a step that added both a universal primer site and unique molecular identifiers. Synthesis of cDNA was primed from the TCR beta constant segment and was followed by two consecutive PCR amplification steps. In the original analysis: Reads were demultiplexed and grouped by UMI with MIGEC, and clonotypes were assembled and quantified with MiTCR. To exclude erroneous sequences, only TCR cDNA sequences supported by at least two reads were retained. Downstream repertoire analysis used the tcR package, and clonotypes were matched across fractions by CDR3 nucleotide sequence plus V segment. Antigen specificity was annotated against VDJdb with VDJmatch, allowing one amino acid substitution in CDR3. Each entry corresponds to one CDR3 protein sequence from reads that TCRdb reprocessed, and DNA is not given. These V and J calls are TCRdb output, not the study's own analysis. The table kept for this sample lists approximately 440,000 distinct CDR3 sequences. The ten largest clones capture 1.4% of the sample.

HCMV-specific IgG was detected in serum with a commercial ELISA kit to determine HCMV serostatus. Peripheral blood mononuclear cells were isolated from blood by Ficoll density gradient centrifugation. The sample comprised blood T cells: a sorted CD56 or NKG2C T cell subset, CD4+ or CD8+ T cells, or bulk PBMC T cells (not recorded which). The clonotype originates from a woman in her 50s in good health. Donor details come from another sample of the same person, matched by shared clones.

The CDR3 region has the sequence CASSQGLAGVSGETQYF. The V and J segments used are TRBV5-1 and TRBJ2-5; TCRdb selects TRBD2, and the lack of DNA leaves this call unchecked. The CDR3 measures 17 amino acids from cysteine to phenylalanine. No DNA sequence was recorded. CDR1 and CDR2 are read off the germline V gene as SGHRS and YFSETQ.